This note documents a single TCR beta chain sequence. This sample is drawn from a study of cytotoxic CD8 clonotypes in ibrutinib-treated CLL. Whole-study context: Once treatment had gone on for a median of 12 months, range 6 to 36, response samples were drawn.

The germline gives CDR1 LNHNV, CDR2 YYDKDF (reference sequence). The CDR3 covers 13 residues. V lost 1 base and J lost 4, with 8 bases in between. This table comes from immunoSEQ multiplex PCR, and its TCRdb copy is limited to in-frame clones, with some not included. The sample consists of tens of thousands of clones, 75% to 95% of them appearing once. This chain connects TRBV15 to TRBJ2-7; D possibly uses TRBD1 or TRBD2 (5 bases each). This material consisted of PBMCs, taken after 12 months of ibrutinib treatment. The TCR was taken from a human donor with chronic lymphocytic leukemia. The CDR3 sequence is CATSRVGPYEQYF. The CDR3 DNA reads TGTGCCACCAGCAGAGTGGGACCATACGAGCAGTACTTC.